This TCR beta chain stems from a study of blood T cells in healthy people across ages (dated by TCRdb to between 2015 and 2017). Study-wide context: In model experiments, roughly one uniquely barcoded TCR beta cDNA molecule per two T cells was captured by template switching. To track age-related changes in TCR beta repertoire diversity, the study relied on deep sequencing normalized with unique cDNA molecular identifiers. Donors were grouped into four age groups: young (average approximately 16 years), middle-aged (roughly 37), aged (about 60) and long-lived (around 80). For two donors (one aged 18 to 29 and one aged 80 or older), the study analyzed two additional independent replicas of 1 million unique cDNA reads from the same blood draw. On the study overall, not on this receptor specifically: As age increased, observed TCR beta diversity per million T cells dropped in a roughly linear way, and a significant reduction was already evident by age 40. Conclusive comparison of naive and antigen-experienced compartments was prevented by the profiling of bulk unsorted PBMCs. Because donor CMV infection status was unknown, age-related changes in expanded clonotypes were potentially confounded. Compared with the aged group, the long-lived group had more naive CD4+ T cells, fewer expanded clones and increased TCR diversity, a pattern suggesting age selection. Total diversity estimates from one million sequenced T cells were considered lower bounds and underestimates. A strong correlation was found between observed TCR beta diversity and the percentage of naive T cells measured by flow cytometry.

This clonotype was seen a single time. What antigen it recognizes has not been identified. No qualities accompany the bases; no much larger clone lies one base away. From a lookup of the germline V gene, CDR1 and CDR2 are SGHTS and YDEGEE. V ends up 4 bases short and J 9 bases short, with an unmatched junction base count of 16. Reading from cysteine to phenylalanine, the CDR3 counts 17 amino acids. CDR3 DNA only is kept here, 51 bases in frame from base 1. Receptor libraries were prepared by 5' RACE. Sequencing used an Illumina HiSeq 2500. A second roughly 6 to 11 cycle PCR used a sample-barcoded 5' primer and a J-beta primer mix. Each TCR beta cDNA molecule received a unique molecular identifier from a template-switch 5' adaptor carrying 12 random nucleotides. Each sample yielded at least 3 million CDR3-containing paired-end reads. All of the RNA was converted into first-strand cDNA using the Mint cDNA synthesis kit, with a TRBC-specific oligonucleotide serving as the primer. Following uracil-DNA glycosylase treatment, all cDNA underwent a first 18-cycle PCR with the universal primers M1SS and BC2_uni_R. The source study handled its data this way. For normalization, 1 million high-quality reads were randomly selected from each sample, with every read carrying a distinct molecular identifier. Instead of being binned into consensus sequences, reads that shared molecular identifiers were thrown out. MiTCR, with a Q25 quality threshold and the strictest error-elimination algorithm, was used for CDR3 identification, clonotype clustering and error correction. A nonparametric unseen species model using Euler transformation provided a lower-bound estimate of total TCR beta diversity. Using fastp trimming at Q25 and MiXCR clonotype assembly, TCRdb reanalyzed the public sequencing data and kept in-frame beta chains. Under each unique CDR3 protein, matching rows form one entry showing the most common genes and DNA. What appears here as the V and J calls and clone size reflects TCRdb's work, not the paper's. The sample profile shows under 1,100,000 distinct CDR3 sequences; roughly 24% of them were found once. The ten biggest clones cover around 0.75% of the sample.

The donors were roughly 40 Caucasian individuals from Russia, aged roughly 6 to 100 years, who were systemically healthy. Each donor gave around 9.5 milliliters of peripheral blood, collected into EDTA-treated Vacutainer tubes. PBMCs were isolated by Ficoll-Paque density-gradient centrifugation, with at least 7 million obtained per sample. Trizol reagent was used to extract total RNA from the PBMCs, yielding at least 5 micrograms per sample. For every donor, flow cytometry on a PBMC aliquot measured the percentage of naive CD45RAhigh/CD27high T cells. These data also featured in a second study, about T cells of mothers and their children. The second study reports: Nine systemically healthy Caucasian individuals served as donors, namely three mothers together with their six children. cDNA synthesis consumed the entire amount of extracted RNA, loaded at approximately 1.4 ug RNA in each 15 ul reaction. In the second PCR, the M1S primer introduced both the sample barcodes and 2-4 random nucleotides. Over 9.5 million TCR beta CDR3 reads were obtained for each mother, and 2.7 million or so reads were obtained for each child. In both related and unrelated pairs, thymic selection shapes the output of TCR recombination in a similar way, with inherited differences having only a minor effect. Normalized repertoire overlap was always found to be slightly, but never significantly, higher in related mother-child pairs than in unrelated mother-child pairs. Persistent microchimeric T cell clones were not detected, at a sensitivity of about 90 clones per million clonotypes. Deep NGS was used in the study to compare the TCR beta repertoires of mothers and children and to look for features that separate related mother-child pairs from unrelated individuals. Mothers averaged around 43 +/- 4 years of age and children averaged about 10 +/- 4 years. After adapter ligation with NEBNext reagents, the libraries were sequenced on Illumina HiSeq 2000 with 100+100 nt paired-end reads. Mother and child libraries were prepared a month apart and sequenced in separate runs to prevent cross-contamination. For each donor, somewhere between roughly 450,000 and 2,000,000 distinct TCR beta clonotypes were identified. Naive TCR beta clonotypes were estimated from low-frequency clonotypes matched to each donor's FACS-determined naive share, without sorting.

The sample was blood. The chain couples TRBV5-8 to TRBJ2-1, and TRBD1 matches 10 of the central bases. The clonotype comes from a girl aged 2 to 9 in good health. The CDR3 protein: CASSLNNRDRGRVEQFF. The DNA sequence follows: TGTGCCAGCAGCCTAAATAACCGGGACAGGGGAAGAGTTGAGCAGTTCTTC.